This T cell receptor (beta chain) emerged from a study of blood T cell repertoires in COVID-19. Clones were sequenced by immunoSEQ multiplex PCR, and TCRdb holds only the in-frame ones, with some missing. Of some 250,000 clones listed, 88% are singletons. CDR1 is SGHTA, CDR2 FQGNSA, per germline. The CDR3 is 16 residues long. V shed 1 base and J shed 0 bases, with 11 bases lying between them. The chain uses TRBV7-2 and TRBJ2-3; D unresolved. The source material was peripheral blood. This TCR derives from a woman aged 40 to 49 who had recovered from COVID-19. The CDR3 DNA sequence: TGTGCCAGCAGCTTAGGTCCAGGCCTTAGCACAGATACGCAGTATTTT. Its protein is CASSLGPGLSTDTQYF.